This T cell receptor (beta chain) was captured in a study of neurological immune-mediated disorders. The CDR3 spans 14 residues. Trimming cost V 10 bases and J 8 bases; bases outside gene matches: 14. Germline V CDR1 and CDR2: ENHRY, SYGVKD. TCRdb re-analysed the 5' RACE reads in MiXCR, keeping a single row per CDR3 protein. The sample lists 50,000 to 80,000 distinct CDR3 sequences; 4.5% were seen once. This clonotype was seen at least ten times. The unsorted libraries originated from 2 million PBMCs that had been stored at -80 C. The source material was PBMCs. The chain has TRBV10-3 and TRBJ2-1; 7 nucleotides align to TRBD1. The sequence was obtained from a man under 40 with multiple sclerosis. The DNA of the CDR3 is TGTGCCACCCGACAGGGACGTGGAATAGATGAGCAGTTCTTC. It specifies CATRQGRGIDEQFF.